A selection of T cell receptor beta chains follows, all from one sample in a study of blood T cells in healthy people across ages. TCRdb reprocessed the 5' RACE reads via MiXCR and lists one record per CDR3 protein. The sample holds 800,000 to 950,000 distinct CDR3 sequences, almost 30% seen once. These data were also filed under a second study, of T cells of mothers and their children.

Sample: blood. Receptors originate from a woman in her thirties or forties in good health. Both conserved end residues are part of each CDR3. D genes are given only for firm matches. Rows may omit the clone size; those that give it use once, few, many or a size class.

v_gene,abundance,j_gene,d_gene,CDR3nt,CDR3aa
TRBV28,NA,TRBJ1-6,TRBD1,TGTGCCAGCAGTCCCCTCGGACAGGGAAGTTGGTATAATTCACCCCTCCACTTT,CASSPLGQGSWYNSPLHF
TRBV7-9,NA,TRBJ2-7,NA,TGTGCCAGCAGCTTAGCCCAAACCCCCCACGAGCAGTACTTC,CASSLAQTPHEQYF
TRBV9,many,TRBJ2-5,NA,TGTGCCAGCAGCGTGTCCCAGACAGGAGGAGAGACCCAGTACTTC,CASSVSQTGGETQYF
TRBV28,few,TRBJ2-6,NA,TGTGCCAGCAGTTTATGGGGGGCTGGTGCTCTCTCTGGGGCCAACGTCCTGACTTTC,CASSLWGAGALSGANVLTF
TRBV20-1,NA,TRBJ2-3,TRBD1,TGCAGTGCTAGAGATCAGAGACAGGGGACAGATACGCAGTATTTT,CSARDQRQGTDTQYF
TRBV5-1,NA,TRBJ2-5,TRBD2,TGCGCCAGCAGCCGTACGGGGGGGGCTACTCAAGAGACCCAGTACTTC,CASSRTGGATQETQYF
TRBV29-1,NA,TRBJ1-2,NA,TGCAGCGTTTCATATCAGGGCTACGACTATGGCTACACCTTC,CSVSYQGYDYGYTF
TRBV11-2,NA,TRBJ2-3,TRBD2,TGTGCCAGCAGCATAGGCTGGCAGACTAGCGACACAGATACGCAGTATTTT,CASSIGWQTSDTDTQYF
TRBV9,few,TRBJ2-3,NA,TGTGCCAGCAGTGACAAGGGGGTTACAGATACGCAGTATTTT,CASSDKGVTDTQYF
TRBV9,few,TRBJ1-1,NA,TGTGCCAGCAGCCTGAGTTCAGCGCACACTGAAGCTTTCTTT,CASSLSSAHTEAFF
TRBV4-1,NA,TRBJ1-4,NA,TGCGCCAGCAGCCAAGAAAGGGCCAGTAATGAAAAACTGTTTTTT,CASSQERASNEKLFF
TRBV20-1,NA,TRBJ2-1,NA,TGCAGTGCTAATCGAGGGGGGGACTACAATGAGCAGTTCTTC,CSANRGGDYNEQFF
TRBV11-2,few,TRBJ2-7,NA,TGTGCCAGCACCCCTGGGGCAGGGAGCGAGCAGTACTTC,CASTPGAGSEQYF
TRBV7-3,few,TRBJ2-6,TRBD2,TGTGCCAGCAGTCCAACTAGCGGTGGGGCCAACGTCCTGACTTTC,CASSPTSGGANVLTF
TRBV13,many,TRBJ2-3,NA,TGTGCCAGCAGCTTATCACGGCTAAACACAGATACGCAGTATTTT,CASSLSRLNTDTQYF
TRBV5-1,NA,TRBJ1-1,NA,TGCGCCAGCAGCTCGGCCTATCCAAACACTGAAGCTTTCTTT,CASSSAYPNTEAFF
TRBV12-3/TRBV12-4,NA,TRBJ1-2,NA,TGTGCCAGCAGAGACGGACAGTTCTATGGCTACACCTTC,CASRDGQFYGYTF
TRBV7-2,NA,TRBJ2-5,NA,TGTGCCAGCAGCTACGGGGGGCCAGGGGAGACCCAGTACTTC,CASSYGGPGETQYF
TRBV5-1,many,TRBJ2-3,NA,TGCGCCAGCAGCTGGAAGGACCCCACAGATACGCAGTATTTT,CASSWKDPTDTQYF
TRBV29-1,NA,TRBJ2-3,NA,TGCAGCGTTCAAAGCGCCTCCACAGATACGCAGTATTTT,CSVQSASTDTQYF
TRBV4-2,few,TRBJ2-5,TRBD2,TGTGCCAGCAGCCAAGAAGGGGCGGGGGAATCAGAGACCCAGTACTTC,CASSQEGAGESETQYF
TRBV9,NA,TRBJ2-7,NA,TGTGCCAGCAGTCCAAGGACGGCCCCCTACGAGCAGTACTTC,CASSPRTAPYEQYF
TRBV29-1,NA,TRBJ1-4,NA,TGCAGCGTTTCGAGGGGGACAAGGCGTGAAAAACTGTTTTTT,CSVSRGTRREKLFF
TRBV5-5,few,TRBJ1-1,NA,TGTGCCAGCAGCCCATCGGACTGGGCTATTTCTGAAGCTTTCTTT,CASSPSDWAISEAFF